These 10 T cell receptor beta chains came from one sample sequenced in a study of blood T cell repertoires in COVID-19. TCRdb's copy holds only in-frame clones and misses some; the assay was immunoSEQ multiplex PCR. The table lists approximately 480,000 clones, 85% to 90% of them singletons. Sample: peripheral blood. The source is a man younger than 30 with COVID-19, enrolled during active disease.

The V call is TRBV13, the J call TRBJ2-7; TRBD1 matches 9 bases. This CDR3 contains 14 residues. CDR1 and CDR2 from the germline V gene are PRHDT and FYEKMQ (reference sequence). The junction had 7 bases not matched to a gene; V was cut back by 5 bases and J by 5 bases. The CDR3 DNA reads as TGTGCCAGCAGCCACAGGACAGGGGTCCACGAGCAGTACTTC. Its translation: CASSHRTGVHEQYF. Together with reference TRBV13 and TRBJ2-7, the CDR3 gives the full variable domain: AAGVIQSPRHLIKEKRETATLKCYPIPRHDTVYWYQQGPGQDPQFLISFYEKMQSDKGSIPDRFSAQQFSDYHSELNMSSLELGDSALYFCASSHRTGVHEQYFGPGTRLTVT.

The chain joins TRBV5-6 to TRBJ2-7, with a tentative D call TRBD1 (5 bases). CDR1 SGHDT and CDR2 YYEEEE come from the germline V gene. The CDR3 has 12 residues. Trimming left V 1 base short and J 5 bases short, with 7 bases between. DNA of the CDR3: TGTGCCAGCAGCTTGAGGGGCGACGAGCAGTACTTC. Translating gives CASSLRGDEQYF. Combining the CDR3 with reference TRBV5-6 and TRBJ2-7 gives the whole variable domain DAGVTQSPTHLIKTRGQQVTLRCSPKSGHDTVSWYQQALGQGPQFIFQYYEEEERQRGNFPDRFSGHQFPNYSSELNVNALLLGDSALYLCASSLRGDEQYFGPGTRLTVT.

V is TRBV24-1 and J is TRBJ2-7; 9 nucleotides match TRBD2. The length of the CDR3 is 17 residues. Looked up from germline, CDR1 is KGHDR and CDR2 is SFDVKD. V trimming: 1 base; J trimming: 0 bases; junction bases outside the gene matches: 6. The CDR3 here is CATSDFGSGGSSYEQYF. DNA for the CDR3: TGTGCCACCAGTGATTTCGGTAGCGGGGGCTCCTCCTACGAGCAGTACTTC.

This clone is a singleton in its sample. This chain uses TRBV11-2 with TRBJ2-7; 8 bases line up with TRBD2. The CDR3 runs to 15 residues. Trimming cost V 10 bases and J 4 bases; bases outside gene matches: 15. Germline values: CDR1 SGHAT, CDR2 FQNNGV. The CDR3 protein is CAISDSRLAPYEQYF. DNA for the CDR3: TGTGCCATATCGGACAGTAGACTAGCGCCATACGAGCAGTACTTC.

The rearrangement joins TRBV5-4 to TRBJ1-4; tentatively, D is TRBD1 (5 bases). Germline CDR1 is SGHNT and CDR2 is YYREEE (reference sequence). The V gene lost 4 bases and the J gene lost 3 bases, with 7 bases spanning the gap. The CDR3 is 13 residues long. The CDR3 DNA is TGTGCCAGCAGCCAGGGTGCTAATGAAAAACTGTTTTTT. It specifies CASSQGANEKLFF.

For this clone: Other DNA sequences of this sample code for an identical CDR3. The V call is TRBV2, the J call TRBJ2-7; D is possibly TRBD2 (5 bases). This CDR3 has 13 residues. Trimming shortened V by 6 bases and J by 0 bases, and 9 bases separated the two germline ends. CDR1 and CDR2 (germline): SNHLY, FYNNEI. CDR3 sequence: CASREGSSYEQYF. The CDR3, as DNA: TGTGCCAGCAGAGAGGGTTCCTCCTACGAGCAGTACTTC.

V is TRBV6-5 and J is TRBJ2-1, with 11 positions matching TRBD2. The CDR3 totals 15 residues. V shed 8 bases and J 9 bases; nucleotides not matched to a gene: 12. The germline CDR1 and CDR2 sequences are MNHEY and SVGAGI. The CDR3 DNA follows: TGTGCCAGCCTGAGGGTAGCGGGAGGGCTAGGTGAGCAGTTCTTC. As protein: CASLRVAGGLGEQFF.

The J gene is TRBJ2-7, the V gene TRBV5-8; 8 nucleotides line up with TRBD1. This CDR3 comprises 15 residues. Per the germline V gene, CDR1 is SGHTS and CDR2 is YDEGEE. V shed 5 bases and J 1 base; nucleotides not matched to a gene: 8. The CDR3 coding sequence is TGTGCCAGCAGGGAGGGACAGGCCCTTTCCTACGAGCAGTACTTC. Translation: CASREGQALSYEQYF.

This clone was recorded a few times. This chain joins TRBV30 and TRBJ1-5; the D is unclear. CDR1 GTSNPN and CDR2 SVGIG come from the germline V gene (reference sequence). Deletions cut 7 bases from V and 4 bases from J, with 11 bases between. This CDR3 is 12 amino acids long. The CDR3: CASDGVNQPQHF. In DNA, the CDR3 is TGTGCCTCTGACGGGGTTAATCAGCCCCAGCATTTT.

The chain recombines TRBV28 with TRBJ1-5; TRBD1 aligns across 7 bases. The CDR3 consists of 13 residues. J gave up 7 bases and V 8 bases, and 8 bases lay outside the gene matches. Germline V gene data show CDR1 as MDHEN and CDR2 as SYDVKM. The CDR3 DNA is TGTGCCAGCCAGACAGGGCCCGGGCAGCCCCAGCATTTT. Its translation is CASQTGPGQPQHF.